The 10 T cell receptor beta chains below come from one sample, sequenced in a study of T cells in Graves' hyperthyroidism and ophthalmopathy. Researchers amplified the TCR beta CDR3 regions from RNA transcripts. Primed by the HTBI set, a first-round RT-PCR was run on the TCR CDR3. TCRdb itself ran the multiplex PCR reads through MiXCR, one entry per CDR3 protein. In the table there are 380,000 or so distinct CDR3 sequences, approximately 20% of which are singletons. Source material: blood. The receptors originated from a woman aged 18-29 years with Graves' hyperthyroidism.

The V call is TRBV20-1, the J call TRBJ1-5; D possibly corresponds to TRBD1 (6 bases). V lost 5 bases, J lost 2 bases, and 13 bases lay in between. Germline V CDR1 and CDR2: DFQATT, SNEGSKA (reference sequence). This CDR3 comprises 14 residues. The CDR3 DNA sequence: TGCAGTGCTGTAAAGACAGGAGGCAATCAGCCCCAGCATTTT. Its translation: CSAVKTGGNQPQHF.

This clonotype was seen many times. The gene calls are TRBV5-1 and TRBJ2-2, with unresolved D. Germline values: CDR1 SGHRS, CDR2 YFSETQ. V was pared by 6 bases and J by 4 bases, with 13 bases between. The CDR3 is 14 amino acids. The CDR3 DNA reads as TGCGCCAGCAAGTTCCAAGCAGCCACCGGGGAGCTGTTTTTT. This codes for CASKFQAATGELFF. The full variable domain, in which reference TRBV5-1 and TRBJ2-2 provide the parts outside the CDR3, is KAGVTQTPRYLIKTRGQQVTLSCSPISGHRSVSWYQQTPGQGLQFLFEYFSETQRNKGNFPGRFSGRQFSNSRSEMNVSTLELGDSALYLCASKFQAATGELFFGEGSRLTVL.

This clonotype was detected many times. This sequence joins TRBV4-1 and TRBJ1-5, with D unclear. V gave up 3 bases and J gave up 0 bases, with 6 bases separating them. The CDR3 is 14 residues long. From germline, CDR1 is MGHRA and CDR2 YSYEKL. The CDR3 DNA sequence: TGCGCCAGCAGCCACCCCTTTAGCAATCAGCCCCAGCATTTT. Amino acids: CASSHPFSNQPQHF.

This clonotype was counted at least ten times. The chain uses TRBV12-3 or TRBV12-4 and TRBJ1-5; 7 positions agree with TRBD1. The CDR3 is 14 amino acids. J gave up 7 bases and V 5 bases, and 8 bases lay outside the gene matches. DNA of the CDR3: TGTGCCAGCAGTACACCCGGGACAGAGCAGCCCCAGCATTTT. The encoded protein is CASSTPGTEQPQHF.

In its sample, this clonotype was seen many times. The chain carries TRBV18 and TRBJ2-7; D gene unclear. The CDR3 is 13 amino acids. With 3 bases removed from V and 2 bases from J, the gap between germline ends came to 8 bases. Germline CDR1 is KGHSH and CDR2 is LQKENI. The CDR3 region is CASSPDQTYEQYF. The CDR3 DNA is TGTGCCAGCTCACCGGACCAAACCTACGAGCAGTACTTC.

This clonotype was seen at least ten times. The V gene is TRBV20-1, the J gene TRBJ2-5; D might be TRBD1 or TRBD2, each matching 6 bases. CDR1 and CDR2 (germline): DFQATT, SNEGSKA (reference sequence). The V end lost 1 base, the J end lost 4 bases, and 13 bases lay between the germline ends. The CDR3 is 14 residues long. CDR3 sequence: CSARVGASAETQYF. In nucleotides, the CDR3 is TGCAGTGCTAGAGTGGGGGCTAGCGCAGAGACCCAGTACTTC.

This clonotype was counted ten times or more. The V gene is TRBV6-5, the J gene TRBJ1-2, with D possibly TRBD1 on 5 matching bases. This CDR3 region has 16 residues. Germline V gives CDR1 MNHEY, CDR2 SVGAGI. V lost 0 bases to trimming and J lost 1 base, with 12 bases between them. Written as DNA, the CDR3 is TGTGCCAGCAGTTACTCCGGGGGATTGATTAACTATGGCTACACCTTC. The encoded protein is CASSYSGGLINYGYTF.

There are many counts of this clonotype. The V and J genes are TRBV24-1 and TRBJ1-1; D gene unclear. Trimming pared 12 bases from V and 4 bases from J, leaving 14 bases between. Germline V gene sequence: CDR1 KGHDR, CDR2 SFDVKD. The CDR3 has 12 amino acids. CDR3 sequence (DNA): TGTGCCTCTTACCAATGGGGCACTGAAGCTTTCTTT. Translation: CASYQWGTEAFF.

This clonotype has a count of ten or more. The J gene is TRBJ1-2, the V gene TRBV7-9, with D maybe TRBD1 (5 bases). The germline gives CDR1 SEHNR, CDR2 FQNEAQ (reference sequence). V lost 5 bases, J lost 8 bases, and 15 bases lay in between. The CDR3 runs to 13 residues. CDR3 protein: CASSPRGVDGYTF. CDR3 nucleotides: TGTGCCAGCAGCCCGAGAGGGGTGGACGGCTACACCTTC.

This clonotype was seen at least ten times. This chain uses TRBV4-1 with TRBJ2-2; D might be TRBD2 (6 bases). There are 16 residues in the CDR3. The V and J ends lost 3 bases and 3 bases respectively, with 14 bases between them. The germline gives CDR1 MGHRA, CDR2 YSYEKL. The CDR3 nucleotides read TGCGCCAGCAGCCAGGCACGGGGGTTGGACACCGGGGAGCTGTTTTTT. It translates to CASSQARGLDTGELFF.